The table lists the clone carrying this T cell receptor (beta chain) with a count of one. Its matching antigen is unknown. During the collection period, no donor immune events like infections were recorded. The data were obtained in a study of identifying expanded T cells in peripheral blood. Points from the study as a whole: Technical replicates showed about 1.1 changed clones; approximately 2 weeks about 16.4; four weeks 19.

Repertoires were generated with immunoSEQ multiplex PCR, while TCRdb's copy carries only in-frame clones and drops some. The repertoire holds 90,000 to 95,000 clones, with approximately 86% as singletons. Germline CDR1 and CDR2: SGHTA and FQGNSA. The CDR3 has 15 amino acids. V trimming: 5 bases; J trimming: 1 base; junction bases outside the gene matches: 8. This chain joins TRBV7-2 and TRBJ2-7, with TRBD2 identical over 7 bases. The clonotype comes from a person aged 18 to 75 in good health. The material sequenced was blood. CDR3 DNA: TGTGCCAGCAGCCCCCAGGGAGGGGTTTCCTACGAGCAGTACTTC. Its protein is CASSPQGGVSYEQYF.